This TCR beta chain is drawn from a study of CD8+CD57+ T cells in acquired aplastic anemia. Study-level background: DNA per sorted CD4+ or CD8+ sample ranged roughly 0.19 to 27.4 ug, averaging roughly 3.2 ug. Healthy CD8+ samples averaged approximately 11 million reads.

Findings and caveats of the study: The same twenty-nine CD8+ CDR3 sequences occurred in patients and in controls.

It was genomic DNA that served as the template for profiling TCR beta VDJ and CDR3. TCRdb recomputed calls from the reads with MiXCR, one row per CDR3 protein. This sample has more than 150,000 distinct CDR3 sequences; approximately 46% occur once, and the top ten carry 2.5% to 3.5%. V shed 4 bases, J shed 3 bases, and the junction held 12 bases outside the gene matches. The length of the CDR3 is 16 residues. The germline V gene has CDR1 MNHEY and CDR2 SVGEGT. A remark on this clonotype: Its cognate antigen is unknown.

The sample was sorted CD4+, CD8+, or CD8+CD57+ T cells (not recorded which) from PBMCs. The chain couples TRBV6-2 or TRBV6-3 to TRBJ2-7; 7 nucleotides match TRBD2. This receptor was obtained from a human donor in good health. The CDR3 is CASSLLAGTNIYEQYF. CDR3 coding DNA: TGTGCCAGCAGTTTACTCGCCGGGACTAACATCTACGAGCAGTACTTC.